This is a list of T cell receptor beta chains from one sample in a study of cytomegalovirus exposure and HLA in healthy donors. Profiling relied on immunoSEQ multiplex PCR, and the TCRdb table lists in-frame clones only, not all of them. The table shows approximately 130,000 clones, with approximately 86% occurring only once. Material: PBMCs. These receptor sequences come from a boy younger than 18 in good health and CMV-seronegative. CDR3s include the opening cysteine and the closing phenylalanine or tryptophan. The order of the fields is clone size, D gene, V gene, J gene, CDR3 protein, CDR3 DNA. The D gene is left open where the match is weak. Where a row states a size, it is once, few, many or the class of an expanded clone; other rows omit it.

NA	NA	TRBV5-1	TRBJ2-5	CASSLAGRGAMIETQYF	TGCGCCAGCAGCTTGGCCGGCAGGGGTGCCATGATTGAGACCCAGTACTTC
NA	TRBD2	TRBV9	TRBJ2-1	CASSLGLAGGNNEQFF	TGTGCCAGCAGCCTTGGACTAGCGGGAGGGAATAATGAGCAGTTCTTC
NA	TRBD1	TRBV4-2	TRBJ2-7	CASSQTDSGTGGSSYEQYF	TGTGCCAGCAGCCAAACCGACTCCGGGACAGGGGGCTCCTCCTACGAGCAGTACTTC
NA	NA	TRBV27	TRBJ2-7	CASSLERGSSYEQYF	TGTGCCAGCAGTTTAGAGAGAGGTAGCTCCTACGAGCAGTACTTC
NA	NA	TRBV2	TRBJ2-2	CASKTLAGGTGELFF	TGTGCCAGCAAAACCCTAGCAGGAGGCACCGGGGAGCTGTTTTTT
NA	TRBD1	TRBV9	TRBJ2-3	CASSVGTGSGTDTQYF	TGTGCCAGCAGCGTTGGGACAGGGAGTGGCACAGATACGCAGTATTTT
NA	NA	TRBV4-2	TRBJ1-5	CASSQEGGQSSFQPQHF	TGTGCCAGCAGCCAAGAAGGCGGGCAGTCCAGCTTCCAGCCCCAGCATTTT
NA	TRBD2	TRBV9	TRBJ2-1	CASSGTSGSHNEQFF	TGTGCCAGCAGCGGGACTAGCGGGAGCCACAATGAGCAGTTCTTC
NA	NA	TRBV15	TRBJ1-1	CATSRDGVNTEAFF	TGTGCCACCAGCAGGGACGGGGTGAACACTGAAGCTTTCTTT
once	TRBD2	TRBV7-2	TRBJ2-5	CASSLARLAGGIRETQYF	TGTGCCAGCAGCTTAGCGCGACTAGCGGGAGGGATCAGAGAGACCCAGTACTTC
NA	TRBD2	TRBV4-3	TRBJ2-3	CASSGRGSSGGISTDTQYF	TGCGCCAGCAGCGGTAGGGGTAGTAGCGGGGGTATAAGCACAGATACGCAGTATTTT
NA	NA	TRBV6-5	TRBJ2-5	CATQDIGTQYF	TGTGCCACCCAGGATATCGGGACCCAGTACTTC
once	TRBD1	TRBV7-7	TRBJ2-2	CASSAGQGQNTGELFF	TGTGCCAGCAGCGCAGGACAGGGACAGAACACCGGGGAGCTGTTTTTT
NA	NA	TRBV27	TRBJ2-7	CASSTLQGLEQYF	TGTGCCAGCAGTACCCTTCAGGGACTCGAGCAGTACTTC
few	TRBD1	TRBV28	TRBJ1-2	CASSSTGPYGYTF	TGTGCCAGCAGTTCGACAGGGCCTTATGGCTACACCTTC
few	NA	TRBV5-1	TRBJ1-2	CASSLGRSNYGYTF	TGCGCCAGCAGCTTGGGCAGGTCTAACTATGGCTACACCTTC
few	NA	TRBV6-6	TRBJ1-1	CASSDLGLAEAFF	TGTGCCAGCAGCGATCTGGGACTCGCTGAAGCTTTCTTT
NA	TRBD1	TRBV7-8	TRBJ2-7	CASSLKGTGLKEQYF	TGTGCCAGCAGCCTAAAAGGGACAGGGTTAAAGGAGCAGTACTTC
once	NA	TRBV2	TRBJ1-4	CASSDGGGGNEKLFF	TGTGCCAGCAGTGACGGGGGGGGTGGGAATGAAAAACTGTTTTTT
NA	NA	TRBV7-8	TRBJ1-5	CASSLAGGLPFGDQPQHF	TGTGCCAGCAGCTTAGCGGGCGGGCTGCCGTTCGGGGATCAGCCCCAGCATTTT
NA	NA	TRBV7-3	TRBJ2-3	CASSPQPPRADTQYF	TGTGCCAGCAGCCCTCAACCCCCGAGGGCAGATACGCAGTATTTT
NA	NA	TRBV5-4	TRBJ1-1	CASSLAGGANEAFF	TGTGCCAGCAGCTTGGCGGGGGGGGCCAATGAAGCTTTCTTT
few	TRBD1	TRBV5-4	TRBJ1-1	CASSVGAGTVNTEAFF	TGTGCCAGCAGCGTGGGTGCCGGGACAGTGAACACTGAAGCTTTCTTT
NA	TRBD1	TRBV5-6	TRBJ2-1	CASSSGTGGIYNEQFF	TGTGCCAGCAGCTCCGGGACAGGGGGGATATACAATGAGCAGTTCTTC
NA	TRBD2	TRBV2	TRBJ2-1	CASSDPGLVYNEQFF	TGTGCCAGCAGCGATCCGGGACTAGTATACAATGAGCAGTTCTTC
NA	NA	TRBV5-6	TRBJ2-7	CASSLGGRVSYEQYF	TGTGCCAGCAGCCTCGGTGGCAGGGTCTCCTACGAGCAGTACTTC
NA	NA	TRBV4-3	TRBJ1-1	CASSQEYRSDTEAFF	TGCGCCAGCAGCCAAGAATACCGTTCGGACACTGAAGCTTTCTTT
NA	TRBD1	TRBV27	TRBJ2-7	CASSLSDRGWEQYF	TGTGCCAGCAGTTTATCAGACAGGGGGTGGGAGCAGTACTTC
once	TRBD2	TRBV4-3	TRBJ2-4	CASSQASGGVENIQYF	TGCGCCAGCAGCCAAGCTAGCGGGGGGGTGGAAAACATTCAGTACTTC
NA	TRBD1	TRBV5-6	TRBJ2-7	CASSLQGPGYEQYF	TGTGCCAGCAGCTTACAGGGGCCTGGTTACGAGCAGTACTTC
NA	TRBD2	TRBV7-2	TRBJ2-1	CASSLLRGGYNEQFF	TGTGCCAGCAGCTTACTGCGGGGGGGTTACAATGAGCAGTTCTTC
NA	NA	TRBV19	TRBJ1-1	CASSFQGLGNTEAFF	TGTGCCAGTAGTTTTCAGGGGCTCGGAAACACTGAAGCTTTCTTT
NA	NA	TRBV7-9	TRBJ1-4	CASSLRVGVNEKLFF	TGTGCCAGCAGCTTAAGAGTCGGGGTGAATGAAAAACTGTTTTTT
NA	NA	TRBV19	TRBJ2-1	CASTYNPSDNEQFF	TGTGCCAGTACCTATAACCCCAGCGACAATGAGCAGTTCTTC
once	NA	TRBV27	TRBJ1-1	CASLKIGHPNTEAFF	TGTGCCAGCCTCAAGATCGGACACCCGAACACTGAAGCTTTCTTT
NA	NA	TRBV30	TRBJ2-7	CAWGQIKQYF	TGTGCCTGGGGACAGATCAAGCAGTACTTC
NA	NA	TRBV4-1	TRBJ2-7	CASSQELGHEQYF	TGCGCCAGCAGCCAAGAACTTGGGCACGAGCAGTACTTC
few	NA	TRBV18	TRBJ1-1	CASTCPTGYTEAFF	TGTGCCAGCACTTGTCCAACAGGGTACACTGAAGCTTTCTTT
NA	NA	TRBV28	TRBJ1-5	CASSFGQPNQPQHF	TGTGCCAGCAGTTTTGGACAGCCCAATCAGCCCCAGCATTTT
NA	TRBD2	TRBV6-1	TRBJ2-7	CASSEGAGAYEQYF	TGTGCCAGCAGTGAAGGAGCGGGGGCCTACGAGCAGTACTTC
once	TRBD1	TRBV6-1	TRBJ2-3	CASGDRDTDTQYF	TGTGCCAGCGGGGACAGAGACACAGATACGCAGTATTTT
few	TRBD1	TRBV10-3	TRBJ1-1	CAIRLDRVNTEAFF	TGTGCCATCAGATTGGACAGGGTGAACACTGAAGCTTTCTTT